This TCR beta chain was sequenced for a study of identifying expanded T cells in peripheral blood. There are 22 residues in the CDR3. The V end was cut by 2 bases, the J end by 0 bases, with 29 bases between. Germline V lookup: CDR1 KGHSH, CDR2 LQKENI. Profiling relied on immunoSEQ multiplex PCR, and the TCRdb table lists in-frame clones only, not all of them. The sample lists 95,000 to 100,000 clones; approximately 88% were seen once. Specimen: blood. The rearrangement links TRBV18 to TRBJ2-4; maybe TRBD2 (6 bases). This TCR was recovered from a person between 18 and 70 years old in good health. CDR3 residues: CASSPESLSGLKRGSAKNIQYF. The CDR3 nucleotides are TGTGCCAGCTCACCAGAATCTTTGTCGGGACTCAAGAGGGGATCAGCCAAAAACATTCAGTACTTC.